This TCR beta chain is drawn from a study of blood T cells in healthy people across ages. Study-level findings and limits: A conclusive naive versus antigen-experienced comparison was prevented by the unsorted PBMCs. Not knowing donor CMV status may have confounded expanded clonotype changes.

A second PCR of 7 to 11 cycles used a sample-barcoded 5' primer and a J-beta primer mix. TCRdb called the 5' RACE reads again in MiXCR, with one record for every CDR3 protein. The profile shows 1.2 million to 1.5 million distinct CDR3 sequences, 35% to 45% of them singletons. This CDR3 comprises 15 residues. The germline gives CDR1 MNHEY, CDR2 SMNVEV (reference sequence). A remark on this clonotype: Its antigen remains unidentified. At one of its ends the junction is not consistent with the germline gene, which may arise from a read error.

Each donor's blood draw was around 9.2 milliliters of peripheral blood. Isolated per sample were at least 7 million PBMCs. The J gene is TRBJ2-6, the V gene TRBV27; D call uncertain. The sequenced sample was blood. This TCR was recovered from a woman under 30 in good health. DNA of the CDR3: TGTGCCAGCAGTGCCGCCAGCTCTGCGGCCAACGTCCTGACTTTC. This sequence encodes CASSAASSAANVLTF.